Listed below are T cell receptor beta chains from one sample, sequenced in a study of blood T cell repertoires in COVID-19. Produced via immunoSEQ multiplex PCR; TCRdb's table is partial and in-frame only. In the table there are a few hundred thousand clones, around 90% of which are singletons. The source material was peripheral blood. These receptors were obtained from a man aged 45-60 years with acute or convalescent COVID-19. The CDR3 runs from the conserved cysteine through the conserved F or W. Each record gives: V gene, D gene, clone size, J gene, CDR3 DNA, CDR3 protein. D genes are given only for firm matches. Size tells how often a clone was seen (once, few, many) or the class of an expanded clone, and some rows leave it out.

>TRBV23-1|-|-|TRBJ2-5
TGCGCCAGCACCCCGTGGAGCCAGAAAAGATGCCAAGAGACCCAGTACTTC
CASTPWSQKRCQETQYF
>TRBV10-3|-|-|TRBJ2-3
TGTGCCATCAGTGAGAGGGGTCCTAGCACAGATACGCAGTATTTT
CAISERGPSTDTQYF
>TRBV13|TRBD1|-|TRBJ2-7
TGTGCCAGCAGCTTGAATGCCAGGGGGCCGAGGGAGCAGTACTTC
CASSLNARGPREQYF
>TRBV13|TRBD1|once|TRBJ1-1
TGTGCCAGCAGCTTGGTAACAGGGGGGGCAAGGACTGAAGCTTTCTTT
CASSLVTGGARTEAFF
>TRBV29-1|TRBD1|-|TRBJ2-3
TGCAGCGTTAGTGGAGGTGCGGACAGGGGTGAAGATACGCAGTATTTT
CSVSGGADRGEDTQYF
>TRBV30|TRBD1|-|TRBJ2-7
TGTGCCTGGACCGGGACAGGCGCCAACGAGCAGTACTTC
CAWTGTGANEQYF
>TRBV7-3|-|-|TRBJ2-3
TGTGCCAGCAGCGCCCCGGGGGGCCTCTCCGATACGCAGTATTTT
CASSAPGGLSDTQYF
>TRBV27|-|-|TRBJ1-2
TGTGCCAGCAGTTTATCGAGAATCGGGGGAAGGGATGGCTACACCTTC
CASSLSRIGGRDGYTF
>TRBV2|TRBD1|-|TRBJ1-6
TGTGCCATCCGGACAGGTTATAATTCACCCCTCCACTTT
CAIRTGYNSPLHF
>TRBV4-2|TRBD1|-|TRBJ1-4
TGTGCCAGCAGCCGGTTCGTGGGACAGCCTGATGAAAAACTGTTTTTT
CASSRFVGQPDEKLFF
>TRBV5-1|TRBD1|-|TRBJ2-7
TGCGCCAGCAGCCTCGAGACAGGGTTGGGCGAGCAGTACTTC
CASSLETGLGEQYF
>TRBV7-3|-|-|TRBJ2-3
TGTGCCAGCAGCTTAATATATGGGGCCAACGCAGATACGCAGTATTTT
CASSLIYGANADTQYF
>TRBV9|TRBD2|-|TRBJ2-2
TGTGCCAGCAGCAAAAGGAGACTAGCGGGAGAGACCGGGGAGCTGTTTTTT
CASSKRRLAGETGELFF
>TRBV10-3|-|-|TRBJ1-2
TGTGCCATCAGGGCGACAGGCAACTATGGCTACACCTTC
CAIRATGNYGYTF
>TRBV10-3|-|-|TRBJ2-7
TGTGCCATCAGTGGTGGGGGGGCCGATTCCGAGCAGTACTTC
CAISGGGADSEQYF
>TRBV14|TRBD1|-|TRBJ1-1
TGTGCCAGCAGCCAAGACAGGGGGTACACTGAAGCTTTCTTT
CASSQDRGYTEAFF
>TRBV2|-|few|TRBJ2-7
TGTGCCAGCAGTGAAGGGCAGGGGGGCTCCTACGAGCAGTACTTC
CASSEGQGGSYEQYF
>TRBV10-3|-|-|TRBJ1-4
TGTGCCATCAGTGAGACGCCGACTGGTGAAAAACTGTTTTTT
CAISETPTGEKLFF
>TRBV5-1|-|once|TRBJ1-1
TGCGCCAGCAAGGATCAGGGGAACACTGAAGCTTTCTTT
CASKDQGNTEAFF
>TRBV24-1|-|-|TRBJ1-3
TGTGCCACCAGTGACGCCGGTCAGGTCACATCTGGAAACACCATATATTTT
CATSDAGQVTSGNTIYF
>TRBV3-1/TRBV3-2|-|-|TRBJ2-7
TGTGCCAGCAGCAAGGTAACTACATCCTACGAGCAGTACTTC
CASSKVTTSYEQYF
>TRBV7-2|-|-|TRBJ1-5
TGTGCCAGCAGCCACACCTCTCAGCCCCAGCATTTT
CASSHTSQPQHF
>TRBV19|-|-|TRBJ1-2
TGTGCCAGTAGTTTCCTTGATGGCTACACCTTC
CASSFLDGYTF
>TRBV3-1/TRBV3-2|TRBD1|-|TRBJ1-5
TGTGCCAGCAGCCAAGGGACAGGGATGGGAGGGCAGCCCCAGCATTTT
CASSQGTGMGGQPQHF
>TRBV3-1/TRBV3-2|-|-|TRBJ1-4
TGTGCCAGCAGCCAAGGGGTGGGTTTGGGGCTTCAACTGTTTTTT
CASSQGVGLGLQLFF
>TRBV19|-|-|TRBJ1-2
TGTGCCAGCCGACGCGGGGGAGAGTCTGGCTACACCTTC
CASRRGGESGYTF
>TRBV7-2|TRBD2|-|TRBJ2-1
TGTGCCAGCAGCAATGGACTAGCGGCTATCAATGAGCAGTTCTTC
CASSNGLAAINEQFF
>TRBV18|TRBD1|-|TRBJ1-2
TGTGCCAGCTCGCCCCGGGACAGGGGTGGCTATGGCTACACCTTC
CASSPRDRGGYGYTF
>TRBV30|-|-|TRBJ1-6
TGTGCCTGGAGTGAGGGGGTAAGTTCACCCCTCCACTTT
CAWSEGVSSPLHF
>TRBV23-1|-|-|TRBJ1-2
TGCGCCAGCAGTCACCTACCGGGACACCGGAACTATGGCTACACCTTC
CASSHLPGHRNYGYTF
>TRBV10-3|-|-|TRBJ1-1
TGTGCCATCAGTGAGTATGAGGCCAGATCGAACACTGAAGCTTTCTTT
CAISEYEARSNTEAFF
>TRBV6-5|TRBD1|-|TRBJ1-1
TGTGCCAGCAGCAGAACCCGACAGGGGTTCCCTGAAGCTTTCTTT
CASSRTRQGFPEAFF
>TRBV5-1|-|-|TRBJ2-5
TGCGCCAGCAGCTTGGGGAACAGGGTTCGAGAGACCCAGTACTTC
CASSLGNRVRETQYF
>TRBV19|-|-|TRBJ2-3
TGTGCCACCCAGGACATATCTAGCACAGATACGCAGTATTTT
CATQDISSTDTQYF
>TRBV27|-|once|TRBJ1-1
TGTGCCAGCAGTTTATTCGGAGGGTACACTGAAGCTTTCTTT
CASSLFGGYTEAFF
>TRBV3-1/TRBV3-2|-|-|TRBJ2-1
TGTGCCAGCAGCCTGGCCCTCTCGGGGCAGTTCTTC
CASSLALSGQFF
>TRBV9|TRBD1|-|TRBJ1-2
TGTGCCAGCAGCACAGAGGGACAGGGCGGCTACACCTTC
CASSTEGQGGYTF
>TRBV3-1/TRBV3-2|-|once|TRBJ1-3
TGTGCCAGCAGCCAAGGACCCGGAGGACCTGGAAACACCATATATTTT
CASSQGPGGPGNTIYF
>TRBV5-1|TRBD2|-|TRBJ2-3
TGCGCCAGCAGCTTGGTGGCGGGGGGAGCCAGTTCAACAGATACGCAGTATTTT
CASSLVAGGASSTDTQYF
>TRBV6-5|-|-|TRBJ1-5
TGTGCCAGCAGTCCCTCGACAGTCAATCAGCCCCAGCATTTT
CASSPSTVNQPQHF
>TRBV6-6|-|-|TRBJ2-1
TGTGCCACGATCCGGGACACTTACAATGAGCAGTTCTTC
CATIRDTYNEQFF
>TRBV7-8|-|-|TRBJ2-1
TGTGCCAGCATGAAACGGGACATCAATGAGCAGTTCTTC
CASMKRDINEQFF
>TRBV4-2|-|-|TRBJ1-1
TGTGCCAGCAGCCAAGTTGAGCAGGGTAGTGGAGAAGCTTTCTTT
CASSQVEQGSGEAFF
>TRBV7-8|-|-|TRBJ1-5
TGTGCCAGCAGCCGACTGCCCAGTAGGGGTTATCAGCCCCAGCATTTT
CASSRLPSRGYQPQHF
>TRBV19|-|-|TRBJ1-6
TGTGCCAGTACCGGTGGGGGGTTTGATTCACCCCTCCACTTT
CASTGGGFDSPLHF
>TRBV7-9|-|once|TRBJ2-2
TGTGCCAGCAGCCTGGTGGCGGGTGGAACCGGGGAGCTGTTTTTT
CASSLVAGGTGELFF
>TRBV7-8|-|-|TRBJ2-6
TGTGCCAGCACCCCTCGACAGTCCGAGGATGGGGCCAACGTCCTGACTTTC
CASTPRQSEDGANVLTF
>TRBV7-9|-|-|TRBJ1-1
TGTGCCAGCAGCTTAGAGGGGCGTGGGGCTTTCTTT
CASSLEGRGAFF
>TRBV2|-|few|TRBJ1-1
TGTGCCAGCAGTCTGAGGTTACGGGGGTTCACCGAAGAAGCTTTCTTT
CASSLRLRGFTEEAFF
>TRBV5-1|-|once|TRBJ2-2
TGCGCCAGCAGCTTGGGTAGAAGCGCGAACACCGGGGAGCTGTTTTTT
CASSLGRSANTGELFF
>TRBV4-2|-|-|TRBJ1-1
TGTGCCAGCAGCCGAGGGTATGACACTGAAGCTTTCTTT
CASSRGYDTEAFF
>TRBV6-5|TRBD1|-|TRBJ1-1
TGTGCCAGCAGTCCCCAGGGGGGAATGAACACTGAAGCTTTCTTT
CASSPQGGMNTEAFF
>TRBV7-3|TRBD1|-|TRBJ2-5
TGTGCCAGCAGCTTAGGGACAGGGCATGAGACCCAGTACTTC
CASSLGTGHETQYF
>TRBV7-9|-|few|TRBJ1-2
TGTGCCAGCAGCTTAGGGGCCAGGGTTAATGGCAACACCTTC
CASSLGARVNGNTF
>TRBV2|-|once|TRBJ1-1
TGTGCCAGCAGTGGTGGGAGAGGAACTGAAGCTTTCTTT
CASSGGRGTEAFF
>TRBV11-2|TRBD1|-|TRBJ2-7
TGTGCCAGCAGCCCCGCCGGTCCCCGGACAGGCCTACAGTACTTC
CASSPAGPRTGLQYF
>TRBV4-1|-|-|TRBJ1-1
TGCGCCAGCAGCCAAGGGGGCCGAGCGGGAAACACTGAAGCTTTCTTT
CASSQGGRAGNTEAFF
>TRBV11-3|-|-|TRBJ2-7
TGTGCCAGCAGCTTAAGCCAGGCGAACATTATGGAGCAGTACTTC
CASSLSQANIMEQYF